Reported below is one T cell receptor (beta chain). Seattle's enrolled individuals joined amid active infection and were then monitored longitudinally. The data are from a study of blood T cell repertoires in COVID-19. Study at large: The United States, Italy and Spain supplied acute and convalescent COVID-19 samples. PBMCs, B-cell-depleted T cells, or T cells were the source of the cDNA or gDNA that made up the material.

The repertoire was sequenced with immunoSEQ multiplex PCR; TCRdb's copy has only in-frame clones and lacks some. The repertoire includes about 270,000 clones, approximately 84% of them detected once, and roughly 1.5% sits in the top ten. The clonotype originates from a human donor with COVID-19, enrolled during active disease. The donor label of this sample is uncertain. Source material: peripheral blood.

The CDR3 is CASSRDSGVTGELFF. CDR3 DNA sequence: TGTGCCAGCAGTCGAGATAGCGGGGTCACCGGGGAGCTGTTTTTT. The chain joins TRBV6-2 or TRBV6-3 to TRBJ2-2; 8 bases map to TRBD2. CDR3 length: 15 amino acids. The V segment lost 5 bases and the J segment 4 bases; nucleotides outside the gene matches: 6. Germline-derived CDR1 and CDR2 are MNHEY and SVGEGT.